This T cell receptor (beta chain) appears in the sequencing data of a study of cytomegalovirus exposure and HLA in healthy donors. This clone has only one observation. The junction had 6 bases not matched to a gene; V was cut back by 2 bases and J by 5 bases. Germline CDR1 LNHDA, CDR2 SQIVND (reference sequence). This CDR3 contains 15 residues. Vbeta (60) and Jbeta (13) primers were used in the PCR. The assay was immunoSEQ multiplex PCR, and TCRdb's table has in-frame clones only and misses some. Among approximately 120,000 clones listed, approximately 73% were seen once. The sequencing sample was made of PBMCs. The chain links TRBV19 to TRBJ1-1, with 9 bases lining up with TRBD1. The sequence was collected from a man in his 60s in good health and CMV-seropositive. The CDR3 spells CASSISWDRVTEAFF. The CDR3 nucleotides are TGTGCCAGTAGTATATCTTGGGACAGGGTTACTGAAGCTTTCTTT.